This T cell receptor (beta chain) was recorded in a study of cytotoxic CD8 clonotypes in ibrutinib-treated CLL. Turning to the study itself: Sample averages reached hundreds of thousands of productive templates and approximately 93,000 productive rearrangements.

TCRdb keeps only in-frame clones here, not all; method: immunoSEQ multiplex PCR. Found here are 14,000 or so clones, 64% of them singletons; the top ten hold roughly two fifths. This clone was detected only a few times. The CDR3 sequence is 12 residues long. Trimming pared 4 bases from V and 4 bases from J, leaving 7 bases between. Germline CDR1 and CDR2: MNHEY and SMNVEV (reference sequence). The clonotype comes from a human donor with chronic lymphocytic leukemia. The starting material was PBMCs, obtained before ibrutinib treatment. The chain carries TRBV27 and TRBJ1-2; D is uncertain. In nucleotides, the CDR3 is TGTGCCAGCAGTTCTGGGAGCTATGGCTACACCTTC. It codes for CASSSGSYGYTF.